The entry that follows covers one T cell receptor beta chain sequence. Its antigen is as yet unknown. This specimen belongs to a study of T cells and Merkel cell carcinoma outcomes. Produced via immunoSEQ multiplex PCR; TCRdb's table is partial and in-frame only. The sample lists about 15,000 clones; approximately 87% were seen once. The study's findings and limits: In Merkel cell carcinoma, repertoire and T-cell density reportedly predicted outcomes.

The CDR3 is made up of 16 amino acids. V shed 2 bases and J shed 0 bases, with 8 bases lying between them. Germline V lookup: CDR1 KGHSH, CDR2 LQKENI. The TCR comes from a human donor with Merkel cell carcinoma. Sequences were obtained from tumor tissue from Merkel cell carcinoma. This rearrangement joins TRBV18 to TRBJ2-6; no clear D. CDR3 DNA: TGTGCCAGCTCACCAGCCCAGTACTCTGGGGCCAACGTCCTGACTTTC. Protein sequence: CASSPAQYSGANVLTF.